One and the same sample provided the 3 T cell receptor beta chains below, sequenced in a study of cytomegalovirus exposure and HLA in healthy donors. The PCR ran on 60 Vbeta and 13 Jbeta primers. Produced via immunoSEQ multiplex PCR; TCRdb's table is partial and in-frame only. The sample records about 120,000 clones, around 74% being singletons. Sequencing input: PBMCs. The receptors originated from a man in his sixties in good health and CMV-seropositive.

There are a few counts of this clone. The chain uses TRBV7-2 and TRBJ2-1, with TRBD2 matching 7 bases. The ends lost 1 base at V and 9 bases at J; junction bases unmatched: 9. Germline CDR1 SGHTA, CDR2 FQGNSA. The CDR3 sequence is 15 residues long. CDR3 DNA: TGTGCCAGCAGCTTAGATCGGCGGGGGAAAGGTGAGCAGTTCTTC. Translated: CASSLDRRGKGEQFF. Using reference TRBV7-2 and TRBJ2-1 for the parts outside the CDR3, the full variable domain is GAGVSQSPSNKVTEKGKDVELRCDPISGHTALYWYRQSLGQGLEFLIYFQGNSAPDKSGLPSDRFSAERTGGSVSTLTIQRTQQEDSAVYLCASSLDRRGKGEQFFGPGTRLTVL.

The V and J genes are TRBV5-1 and TRBJ1-1, with D possibly matching TRBD1 (5 bases). CDR1 is SGHRS and CDR2 is YFSETQ in the germline V gene. V lost 4 bases to trimming and J lost 5 bases, with 15 bases between them. This CDR3 is built from 14 residues. The CDR3 reads CASSIQGAWTEAFF. The CDR3 bases are TGCGCCAGCAGCATTCAGGGCGCGTGGACTGAAGCTTTCTTT.

V and J are TRBV6-5 and TRBJ2-3, with 9 bases fitting TRBD2. CDR1 and CDR2 from the germline V gene are MNHEY and SVGAGI. After removal of 6 bases from V and 3 bases from J, the junction contained 4 bases not matched to a gene. The CDR3 is 14 amino acids. As DNA, the CDR3 is TGTGCCAGCAGGGAAGCGGGGGGTACAGATACGCAGTATTTT. Residues: CASREAGGTDTQYF.